The 15 T cell receptor beta chains given below trace back to one sample, sequenced in a study of graft-versus-host responses after intestinal transplantation. Generated by immunoSEQ multiplex PCR, the TCRdb table keeps only in-frame clones and is missing some. The data hold 15,000 to 20,000 clones, with approximately 39% observed a single time. This specimen consisted of alloreactive CD4+ T cells from a mixed lymphocyte reaction culture, obtained before transplantation. Subset indicated: CFSE-low proliferating T cells sorted from roughly 6-day pre-transplant mixed lymphocyte reaction (GvH or HvG direction). These receptors were collected from a human patient who was an organ donor for intestinal transplantation.

This clone is categorized as medium-sized (0.01 to 0.1%). J is TRBJ2-3 and V is TRBV5-1; no clear D gene. Germline loops: CDR1 SGHRS, CDR2 YFSETQ. V gave up 4 bases and J gave up 3 bases, with 6 bases separating them. The length of the CDR3 is 12 residues. The CDR3 coding sequence is TGCGCCAGCAGCGTCACGACAGATACGCAGTATTTT. Amino acids: CASSVTTDTQYF.

This clone has a handful of counts. V usage is TRBV4-2 and J usage is TRBJ2-1; a possible D gene is TRBD1 (5 bases). Germline CDR1 and CDR2: LGHNA and YNFKEQ. The CDR3 is 14 amino acids. Trimming removed 4 bases at V and 4 bases at J, with 11 bases between. In DNA form, the CDR3 reads TGTGCCAGCAGCCTCCAACCAGGGTACAATGAGCAGTTCTTC. Protein sequence: CASSLQPGYNEQFF.

V is TRBV9 and J is TRBJ2-3; no reliable D call. Trimming took off 4 bases at V and 0 bases at J, with 9 bases between the two ends. Germline V gene sequence: CDR1 SGDLS, CDR2 YYNGEE. This CDR3 is 14 amino acids long. CDR3 amino acids: CASSQDPSTDTQYF. The CDR3 DNA is TGTGCCAGCAGCCAAGATCCTAGCACAGATACGCAGTATTTT.

The CDR3 DNA follows: TGCGCCTCGGGGACTCTCTATGGCTACACCTTC. This sequence encodes CASGTLYGYTF. This chain connects TRBV5-1 to TRBJ1-2; a weak D match, TRBD1 (5 bases). The CDR3 spans 11 residues. Germline V gene sequence: CDR1 SGHRS, CDR2 YFSETQ. The V gene lost 10 bases and the J gene lost 4 bases, with 11 bases spanning the gap. The whole variable domain, filled in from reference TRBV5-1 and TRBJ1-2, reads KAGVTQTPRYLIKTRGQQVTLSCSPISGHRSVSWYQQTPGQGLQFLFEYFSETQRNKGNFPGRFSGRQFSNSRSEMNVSTLELGDSALYLCASGTLYGYTFGSGTRLTVV.

V usage is TRBV30 and J usage is TRBJ1-5; D may be TRBD1 (5 bases). CDR3 size: 13 residues. The V and J ends lost 1 base and 3 bases respectively, with 7 bases between them. Germline assignment: CDR1 GTSNPN and CDR2 SVGIG (reference sequence). CDR3 amino acids: CAWSGQYNQPQHF. In DNA form, the CDR3 reads TGTGCCTGGAGTGGACAGTACAATCAGCCCCAGCATTTT.

The table lists this clone with a few counts. V and J are TRBV27 and TRBJ2-1, with TRBD2 matching 9 bases. CDR1 MNHEY and CDR2 SMNVEV come from the germline V gene (reference sequence). Unmatched junction bases numbered 10, after V lost 5 bases and J lost 8 bases. The CDR3 consists of 15 residues. CDR3 in DNA: TGTGCCAGCAGTCTAGGACTAGCGTTGGGCGATGAGCAGTTCTTC. It specifies CASSLGLALGDEQFF.

The chain carries TRBV5-5 and TRBJ1-2; perhaps TRBD1 as D (5 bases). Between the trimmed V and J ends, which lost 4 bases and 4 bases, there was a span of 11 bases. The germline gives CDR1 SGHKS, CDR2 YYEKEE (reference sequence). The CDR3 spans 13 residues. Here the CDR3 reads CASSRDGSYGYTF. CDR3 sequence (DNA): TGTGCCAGCAGCAGGGACGGAAGCTATGGCTACACCTTC.

This clone was counted only a few times. The chain combines TRBV28 with TRBJ1-2, with D possibly TRBD1 on 6 matching bases. This CDR3 contains 14 residues. Trimming took 5 bases from V and 1 from J, leaving 11 bases between them. In germline, CDR1 is MDHEN, CDR2 SYDVKM. The chain's CDR3 is CASSAGQFNYGYTF. Here the CDR3 DNA reads TGTGCCAGCAGTGCCGGACAGTTTAACTATGGCTACACCTTC.

This clone qualifies as medium-sized. V is TRBV5-1 and J is TRBJ2-7; D remains unclear. The germline V gene has CDR1 SGHRS and CDR2 YFSETQ. V shed 4 bases and J shed 4 bases, with 9 bases lying between them. The CDR3 has 12 residues. CDR3 nucleotides: TGCGCCAGCAGCCTTACTCGGTACGAGCAGTACTTC. This translates into CASSLTRYEQYF.

The table lists this clone with a few counts. This chain connects TRBV10-3 to TRBJ1-2, with 9 bases that match TRBD1. J was trimmed by 0 bases and V by 3 bases; bases with no gene match: 5. CDR3 size: 16 residues. Germline CDR1 and CDR2: ENHRY and SYGVKD. Written as DNA, the CDR3 is TGTGCCATCAGTGACCCGACAGGGGGAGCTAACTATGGCTACACCTTC. Protein: CAISDPTGGANYGYTF.

This clone turned up a few times. The chain carries TRBV2 and TRBJ1-1; TRBD1 matches at 8 bases. The CDR3 runs 16 residues. Germline V gene lookup returns CDR1 SNHLY and CDR2 FYNNEI. Trimming cost V 5 bases and J 1 base; bases outside gene matches: 9. The CDR3 nucleotides read TGTGCCAGCAGTCCTGACAGGGGCTATTGGAACACTGAAGCTTTCTTT. Protein product: CASSPDRGYWNTEAFF.

This clone has more than one count but fewer than ten. The rearrangement links TRBV5-1 to TRBJ2-6, with D uncertain. CDR3 size: 15 residues. The germline V gene has CDR1 SGHRS and CDR2 YFSETQ. Trimming stripped 0 bases from V and 6 bases from J, with 10 bases between. The CDR3 protein is CASSLEGWLANVLTF. The CDR3 DNA sequence: TGCGCCAGCAGCTTGGAAGGGTGGCTGGCCAACGTCCTGACTTTC.

This clone was counted a few times. This chain joins TRBV14 and TRBJ2-5; D perhaps matches TRBD2 (6 bases). Germline values: CDR1 SGHDN, CDR2 FVKESK. V dropped 2 bases and J dropped 1 base, with 14 bases sitting between them. The CDR3 has 16 residues. DNA of the CDR3: TGTGCCAGCAGCCAACGTCGCGGGAACCTCCAAGAGACCCAGTACTTC. Protein sequence: CASSQRRGNLQETQYF.

CDR3 coding DNA: TGTGCCAGCAGCTTGATGCGGACCGGGGAGCTGTTTTTT. It is translated as CASSLMRTGELFF. The rearrangement links TRBV5-4 to TRBJ2-2; the D is unclear. Germline V lookup: CDR1 SGHNT, CDR2 YYREEE (reference sequence). The V end was cut by 1 base, the J end by 5 bases, with 6 bases between. The CDR3 is 13 amino acids.

The chain uses TRBV4-1 and TRBJ1-2; D is possibly TRBD1 (6 bases). In germline, CDR1 is MGHRA, CDR2 YSYEKL. Trimming took off 5 bases at V and 8 bases at J, with 18 bases between the two ends. The length of the CDR3 is 14 residues. The CDR3 here is CASSITEGGYGYTF. CDR3 coding DNA: TGCGCCAGCAGCATCACCGAGGGGGGATACGGCTACACCTTC.